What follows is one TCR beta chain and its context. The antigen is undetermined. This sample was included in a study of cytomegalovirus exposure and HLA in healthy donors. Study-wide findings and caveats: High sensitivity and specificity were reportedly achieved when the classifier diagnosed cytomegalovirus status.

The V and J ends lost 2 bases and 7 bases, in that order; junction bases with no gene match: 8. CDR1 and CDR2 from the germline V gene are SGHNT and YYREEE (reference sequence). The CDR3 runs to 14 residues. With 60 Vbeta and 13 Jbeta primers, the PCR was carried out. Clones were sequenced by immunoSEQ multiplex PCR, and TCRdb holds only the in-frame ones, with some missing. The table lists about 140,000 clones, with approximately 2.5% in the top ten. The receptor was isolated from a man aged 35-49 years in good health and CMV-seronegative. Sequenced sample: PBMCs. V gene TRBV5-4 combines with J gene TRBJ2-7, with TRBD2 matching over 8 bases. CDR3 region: CASSFKSGGGEQYF. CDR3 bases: TGTGCCAGCAGCTTTAAAAGCGGGGGAGGTGAGCAGTACTTC.